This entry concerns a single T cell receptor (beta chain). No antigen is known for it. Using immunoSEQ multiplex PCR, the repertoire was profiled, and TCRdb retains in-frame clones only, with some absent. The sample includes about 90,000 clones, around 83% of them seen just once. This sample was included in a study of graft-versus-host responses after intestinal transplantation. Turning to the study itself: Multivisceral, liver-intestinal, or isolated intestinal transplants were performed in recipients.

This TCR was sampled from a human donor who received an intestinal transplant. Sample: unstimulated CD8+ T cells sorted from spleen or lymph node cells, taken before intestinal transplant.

The CDR3 loop reads CASSEGTRASYEQYF. The CDR3 bases are TGTGCCAGCAGTGAAGGGACCAGGGCCTCCTACGAGCAGTACTTC. The gene calls are TRBV6-1 and TRBJ2-7; a possible D gene is TRBD1 (5 bases). The V and J ends lost 1 base and 0 bases respectively, with 10 bases between them. Per germline, CDR1 MNHNS and CDR2 SASEGT. The CDR3 extends over 15 amino acids.